Listed here are 20 T cell receptor beta chains from one sample, sequenced in a study of early T cells in non-severe SARS-CoV-2 infection. TCRdb passed the 5' RACE reads through MiXCR, listing each CDR3 protein once. The sample holds roughly 52,000 distinct CDR3 sequences, 5.5% to 8.5% seen once. Sequenced material: whole blood, taken at baseline. The receptor set was obtained from an adult who was a healthcare worker with PCR-confirmed SARS-CoV-2 infection or an uninfected control (not recorded which).

In its sample, this clonotype was seen many times. The V and J genes are TRBV9 and TRBJ2-5; D possibly corresponds to TRBD2 (6 bases). Germline V gene sequence: CDR1 SGDLS, CDR2 YYNGEE. The CDR3 runs 14 residues. Trimming left V 1 base short and J 3 bases short, with 10 bases between. The chain's CDR3 is CASSVMTGEETQYF. CDR3 DNA sequence: TGTGCCAGCAGCGTAATGACGGGAGAAGAGACCCAGTACTTC.

This clonotype was observed at least ten times. The genes are TRBV7-2 and TRBJ2-3, with D tentatively TRBD2 (5 bases). CDR1 SGHTA and CDR2 FQGNSA come from the germline V gene. V gave up 1 base and J gave up 1 base, with 9 bases separating them. The CDR3 covers 15 residues. This CDR3 reads CASSLVLAGTDTQYF. The CDR3 DNA follows: TGTGCCAGCAGCTTAGTGCTAGCCGGCACAGATACGCAGTATTTT.

This clonotype was seen more than once but under ten times. The genes are TRBV27 and TRBJ2-7; D remains unclear. V lost 2 bases and J lost 1, with 9 bases in between. Germline CDR1 MNHEY, CDR2 SMNVEV (reference sequence). CDR3 size: 14 residues. The CDR3 loop is CASSLVTGSYEQYF. CDR3 sequence (DNA): TGTGCCAGCAGTTTAGTAACGGGTTCCTACGAGCAGTACTTC.

This clonotype was recorded many times. The chain combines TRBV18 with TRBJ2-5; the match to TRBD1 covers 9 bases. The germline V gene has CDR1 KGHSH and CDR2 LQKENI. V was pared by 4 bases and J by 0 bases, with 6 bases of the junction left unmatched. The CDR3 runs 16 residues. CDR3 loop: CASSLGQGPYQETQYF. The CDR3 DNA follows: TGTGCCAGCTCACTTGGACAGGGGCCGTACCAAGAGACCCAGTACTTC.

This clonotype was counted many times. The V gene is TRBV10-1, the J gene TRBJ1-5; D may be TRBD1 (6 bases). Looked up from germline, CDR1 is WNHNN and CDR2 is SYGVQD (reference sequence). This CDR3 spans 14 amino acids. Between the trimmed V and J ends, which lost 9 bases and 3 bases, there was a span of 15 bases. For the CDR3, the DNA is TGCGCCAGAACAGGGTTTTTGTCCAATCAGCCCCAGCATTTT. Its protein product is CARTGFLSNQPQHF.

This clonotype was detected many times. CDR3 protein: CSVEGRRDGYTF. CDR3 coding DNA: TGCAGCGTTGAAGGGCGTCGTGATGGCTACACCTTC. The rearrangement uses TRBV29-1 and TRBJ1-2; D uncertain. Germline CDR1 is SQVTM and CDR2 is ANQGSEA. The germline V and J ends were trimmed by 1 base and 6 bases, with 9 bases remaining between them. The CDR3 length is 12 residues.

This clonotype showed up just a few times. The rearrangement uses TRBV20-1 and TRBJ2-4, with D perhaps matching TRBD2 (6 bases). Trimming pared 3 bases from V and 1 base from J, leaving 19 bases between. Germline-derived CDR1 and CDR2 are DFQATT and SNEGSKA (reference sequence). CDR3 length: 17 amino acids. The CDR3 DNA sequence: TGCAGTGCTAGTTTCCTAACACTAGCTGCGGCCAAAAACATTCAGTACTTC. The encoded protein is CSASFLTLAAAKNIQYF.

This clonotype was observed many times. CDR3 DNA: TGTGCCAGCAGCTTAGCCGAGGGGCAGCCCCAGCATTTT. Translating it yields CASSLAEGQPQHF. The chain has TRBV7-6 and TRBJ1-5; a weak D match, TRBD1 (5 bases). V dropped 0 bases and J dropped 7 bases, with 7 bases sitting between them. Germline values: CDR1 SGHVS, CDR2 FNYEAQ. This CDR3 region has 13 residues.

This clonotype was seen repeatedly, ten times or more. The V gene is TRBV28, the J gene TRBJ1-5; maybe TRBD1 (5 bases). With 5 bases removed from V and 5 bases from J, the gap between germline ends came to 16 bases. Germline CDR1 MDHEN, CDR2 SYDVKM. CDR3 length: 15 residues. Here the CDR3 DNA reads TGTGCCAGCAGTCCCGTCCGGGGGGGTGATCAGCCCCAGCATTTT. Translated: CASSPVRGGDQPQHF.

This clonotype appeared a few times. The V gene is TRBV5-6, the J gene TRBJ2-1; 8 bases map to TRBD2. Trimming took 4 bases from V and 0 from J; bases not matched to a gene: 9. Germline V gene lookup returns CDR1 SGHDT and CDR2 YYEEEE. CDR3 length: 17 amino acids. CDR3 region: CASSRGLAGNSYNEQFF. The CDR3 region has the DNA TGTGCCAGCAGCCGGGGGCTAGCGGGTAACTCCTACAATGAGCAGTTCTTC.

This clonotype was seen many times. This chain joins TRBV28 and TRBJ2-7; the match to TRBD2 covers 7 bases. This CDR3 is 15 amino acids long. Germline CDR1 MDHEN, CDR2 SYDVKM. The V gene end was trimmed by 6 bases and the J gene end by 4 bases; junction bases not matched to a gene: 12. The CDR3 reads CASSPPGGGGYEQYF. CDR3 nucleotides: TGTGCCAGCAGCCCACCGGGGGGAGGAGGGTACGAGCAGTACTTC.

With regard to this clonotype: This sequence may be a read error, since a much larger clone differs from it by one base. The chain has TRBV7-2 and TRBJ2-3, with TRBD2 as a possible D gene (6 bases). Between the trimmed V and J ends, which lost 5 bases and 0 bases, there was a span of 12 bases. The CDR3 spans 15 residues. CDR1 and CDR2 (germline): SGHTA, FQGNSA. CDR3 in DNA: TGTGCCAGCAGCACGAGCGGGTCTAGCACAGATACGCAGTATTTT. Its translation: CASSTSGSSTDTQYF.

This clonotype was counted at least ten times. The rearrangement uses TRBV10-3 and TRBJ2-1, with 9 bases matching TRBD1. The ends lost 9 bases at V and 3 bases at J; junction bases unmatched: 3. The CDR3 is 13 amino acids. Germline loops: CDR1 ENHRY, CDR2 SYGVKD. The CDR3 region is CAISGQGYNEQFF. The CDR3 DNA reads TGTGCCATATCGGGACAGGGCTACAATGAGCAGTTCTTC.

This clonotype showed up many times. V is TRBV11-3 and J is TRBJ2-6, with D possibly TRBD1 on 5 matching bases. The CDR3 runs 17 residues. V was clipped by 4 bases and J by 0 bases, with 13 bases between them. Germline CDR1 and CDR2: SGHNT and YENEEA. Here the CDR3 reads CASSSQGTDSGANVLTF. The CDR3 coding sequence is TGTGCCAGCAGCTCCCAGGGCACCGACTCTGGGGCCAACGTCCTGACTTTC.

The rearrangement joins TRBV5-1 to TRBJ1-4, with D hard to call. Trimming took off 0 bases at V and 8 bases at J, with 14 bases between the two ends. This CDR3 region has 15 residues. Per germline, CDR1 SGHRS and CDR2 YFSETQ. In nucleotides, the CDR3 is TGCGCCAGCAGCTTGGGGACGCGTAGTGGAGAAAAACTGTTTTTT. Translating it yields CASSLGTRSGEKLFF.

This clonotype was seen ten or more times. The chain uses TRBV4-2 and TRBJ2-3; no clear D gene. The CDR3 has 16 residues. CDR1 is LGHNA and CDR2 is YNFKEQ in the germline V gene. Deletions cut 1 base from V and 4 bases from J, with 15 bases between. The CDR3 nucleotides read TGTGCCAGCAGCCAAGGTCTTACAGCAAGATCAGATACGCAGTATTTT. This translates into CASSQGLTARSDTQYF.

This clonotype has at least ten counts. V usage is TRBV20-1 and J usage is TRBJ1-4; maybe TRBD1 (6 bases). The ends were cut back, 4 bases at V and 8 bases at J, with 20 bases in the middle. Germline assignment: CDR1 DFQATT and CDR2 SNEGSKA (reference sequence). This CDR3 region has 15 residues. CDR3 DNA sequence: TGCAGTGCTACCCCTGGGGGGGCGCTTAAGGAAAAACTGTTTTTT. Amino acid sequence: CSATPGGALKEKLFF.

This clonotype was detected a few times. The chain combines TRBV18 with TRBJ1-4; 9 bases fit TRBD1. Trimming at V came to 3 bases and at J to 7 bases, leaving 9 bases not matched to a gene. The germline V gene has CDR1 KGHSH and CDR2 LQKENI. The CDR3 is 16 residues long. The CDR3, as DNA: TGTGCCAGCTCACCTCAACAGGGGGCGCCTGGTGAAAAACTGTTTTTT. Encoded protein: CASSPQQGAPGEKLFF.

This clonotype was counted many times. The V call is TRBV9, the J call TRBJ2-7; a possible D gene is TRBD2 (7 bases). The CDR3 runs 15 residues. Germline V gene data show CDR1 as SGDLS and CDR2 as YYNGEE. The ends were cut back, 3 bases at V and 2 bases at J, with 15 bases in the middle. For the CDR3, the DNA is TGTGCCAGCAGCGCGGGAGGCGGGGGCGCCTACGAGCAGTACTTC. This sequence encodes CASSAGGGGAYEQYF.

A few counts support this clonotype. V and J are TRBV7-9 and TRBJ2-7; the D gene is possibly TRBD2 (5 bases). In germline, CDR1 is SEHNR, CDR2 FQNEAQ (reference sequence). This CDR3 region has 15 residues. The V gene lost 1 base and the J gene lost 5 bases, with 15 bases spanning the gap. CDR3 in amino acids: CASSLGTRKAHEQYF. The CDR3 DNA is TGTGCCAGCAGCTTAGGCACTAGAAAGGCCCACGAGCAGTACTTC.